These T cell receptor beta chains were read from a single sample in a study of PD-1 blockade in classical Hodgkin lymphoma. Profiled with immunoSEQ multiplex PCR; TCRdb holds only in-frame clones, not every one. The repertoire has nearly 55,000 clones, around 85% of them found once; the top ten carry about 16%. Source: peripheral blood mononuclear cells (PBMCs), taken at baseline. All receptors derive from a human donor with classical Hodgkin lymphoma. Each CDR3 is given with its conserved first and last residue. The D gene is left open where the match is weak. Rows give clone size only sometimes, using once, few, many, or a class for an expanded clone.

CDR3 DNA: TGTGCCTGGAGTTGGGGGGGGGCTGGGGCCAACGTCCTGACTTTC
CDR3 protein: CAWSWGGAGANVLTF
J gene: TRBJ2-6
CDR3 length: 15
V gene: TRBV30
clone size: NA
D gene: TRBD2

CDR3 DNA: TGCAGTGCTAGATCCCCAGATACGCAGTATTTT
CDR3 protein: CSARSPDTQYF
J gene: TRBJ2-3
CDR3 length: 11
V gene: TRBV20-1
clone size: NA
D gene: NA

CDR3 DNA: TGTGCCAGCTCACCCCCAGGGGCTGACTATGGCTACACCTTC
CDR3 protein: CASSPPGADYGYTF
J gene: TRBJ1-2
CDR3 length: 14
V gene: TRBV18
clone size: NA
D gene: NA

CDR3 DNA: TGTGCCAGCAGCGGGGCGGGACAGCCCTACAATGAGCAGTTCTTC
CDR3 protein: CASSGAGQPYNEQFF
J gene: TRBJ2-1
CDR3 length: 15
V gene: TRBV9
clone size: NA
D gene: NA

CDR3 DNA: TGTGCCAGCAGTGAAGACAGCTCCTACAATGAGCAGTTCTTC
CDR3 protein: CASSEDSSYNEQFF
J gene: TRBJ2-1
CDR3 length: 14
V gene: TRBV2
clone size: NA
D gene: NA

CDR3 DNA: TGCGCCAGCAGCTTGGGACAGGGGCAAGAGACCCAGTACTTC
CDR3 protein: CASSLGQGQETQYF
J gene: TRBJ2-5
CDR3 length: 14
V gene: TRBV5-1
clone size: NA
D gene: TRBD1

CDR3 DNA: TGTGCCAGTAGTCCCCGTGAGTGGGGGGGCTACTACAATGAGCAGTTCTTC
CDR3 protein: CASSPREWGGYYNEQFF
J gene: TRBJ2-1
CDR3 length: 17
V gene: TRBV19
clone size: NA
D gene: NA

CDR3 DNA: TGTGCCAGCAGTTCCCTGAGGGTTCGGTATAATGAGCAGTTCTTC
CDR3 protein: CASSSLRVRYNEQFF
J gene: TRBJ2-1
CDR3 length: 15
V gene: TRBV27
clone size: NA
D gene: NA

CDR3 DNA: TGTGCCAGCACGGAAGGGACAGGGCTTGAAAAACTGTTTTTT
CDR3 protein: CASTEGTGLEKLFF
J gene: TRBJ1-4
CDR3 length: 14
V gene: TRBV6-1
clone size: NA
D gene: TRBD1

CDR3 DNA: TGTGCCAGCAGCTTAGATCTATCCTACGAGCAGTACTTC
CDR3 protein: CASSLDLSYEQYF
J gene: TRBJ2-7
CDR3 length: 13
V gene: TRBV11-3
clone size: NA
D gene: NA

CDR3 DNA: TGTGCCACCAGCAGGACCGGGGGGCTGACCGACGAGCAGTACTTC
CDR3 protein: CATSRTGGLTDEQYF
J gene: TRBJ2-7
CDR3 length: 15
V gene: TRBV15
clone size: NA
D gene: NA

CDR3 DNA: TGTGCCAGTAGTATAAAGGACAGGAAAAATAGCAATCAGCCCCAGCATTTT
CDR3 protein: CASSIKDRKNSNQPQHF
J gene: TRBJ1-5
CDR3 length: 17
V gene: TRBV19
clone size: NA
D gene: TRBD1

CDR3 DNA: TGTGCCTGGAGTGTAGGCCCGGACGGTTCACCCCTCCACTTT
CDR3 protein: CAWSVGPDGSPLHF
J gene: TRBJ1-6
CDR3 length: 14
V gene: TRBV30
clone size: NA
D gene: NA

CDR3 DNA: TGTGCCATCAGGAGGTCGGGGGTTTTGGGCACTGAAGCTTTCTTT
CDR3 protein: CAIRRSGVLGTEAFF
J gene: TRBJ1-1
CDR3 length: 15
V gene: TRBV10-3
clone size: NA
D gene: NA

CDR3 DNA: TGTGCCAGCAAACAGAAAAATGAAAAACTGTTTTTT
CDR3 protein: CASKQKNEKLFF
J gene: TRBJ1-4
CDR3 length: 12
V gene: TRBV25-1
clone size: NA
D gene: NA

CDR3 DNA: TGTGCCAGCAGCTCCTTTAGGCGACAGGGCGGCCATGAGCAGTTCTTC
CDR3 protein: CASSSFRRQGGHEQFF
J gene: TRBJ2-1
CDR3 length: 16
V gene: TRBV11-2
clone size: NA
D gene: TRBD1

CDR3 DNA: TGTGCCAGCAGCTTAGCCGGGACAGGAGGGAGAAACTATGGCTACACCTTC
CDR3 protein: CASSLAGTGGRNYGYTF
J gene: TRBJ1-2
CDR3 length: 17
V gene: TRBV7-9
clone size: NA
D gene: TRBD1

CDR3 DNA: TGTGCCAGCTCACCTGGATCAACTAATGAAAAACTGTTTTTT
CDR3 protein: CASSPGSTNEKLFF
J gene: TRBJ1-4
CDR3 length: 14
V gene: TRBV18
clone size: NA
D gene: NA

CDR3 DNA: TGTGCCACCGCACCAGGGGAGAACACCGGGGAGCTGTTTTTT
CDR3 protein: CATAPGENTGELFF
J gene: TRBJ2-2
CDR3 length: 14
V gene: TRBV18
clone size: NA
D gene: NA

CDR3 DNA: TGCAGCGTTGACGAGGCCGGAACAGGGTTTGGCTACACCTTC
CDR3 protein: CSVDEAGTGFGYTF
J gene: TRBJ1-2
CDR3 length: 14
V gene: TRBV29-1
clone size: few
D gene: NA

CDR3 DNA: TGTGCCATCAGAGACCTCTCTAATCAGCCCCAGCATTTT
CDR3 protein: CAIRDLSNQPQHF
J gene: TRBJ1-5
CDR3 length: 13
V gene: TRBV10-3
clone size: NA
D gene: NA

CDR3 DNA: TGTGCCAGCAGCCCCCCCCGGGACGGATGGAGCATGAACACTGAAGCTTTCTTT
CDR3 protein: CASSPPRDGWSMNTEAFF
J gene: TRBJ1-1
CDR3 length: 18
V gene: TRBV11-2
clone size: NA
D gene: NA

CDR3 DNA: TGTGCCAGCAAAGAGACAGTCAATCAGCCCCAGCATTTT
CDR3 protein: CASKETVNQPQHF
J gene: TRBJ1-5
CDR3 length: 13
V gene: TRBV6-5
clone size: NA
D gene: NA

CDR3 DNA: TGTGCCAGCAGCTTAGGGGCTCACGGGAGGGAGACCCAGTACTTC
CDR3 protein: CASSLGAHGRETQYF
J gene: TRBJ2-5
CDR3 length: 15
V gene: TRBV7-9
clone size: NA
D gene: TRBD2

CDR3 DNA: TGTGCCAGCTCACCCACTGGTCGGTTGGACACTGAAGCTTTCTTT
CDR3 protein: CASSPTGRLDTEAFF
J gene: TRBJ1-1
CDR3 length: 15
V gene: TRBV18
clone size: once
D gene: NA

CDR3 DNA: TGTGCCAGCAGCTTGACCGGGACATTAGGTCAAGCCGGGGAGCTGTTTTTT
CDR3 protein: CASSLTGTLGQAGELFF
J gene: TRBJ2-2
CDR3 length: 17
V gene: TRBV21-1
clone size: NA
D gene: NA

CDR3 DNA: TGTGCCAGCAGCTTAGAGGCCGGGGTGGAAACCGGGGAGCTGTTTTTT
CDR3 protein: CASSLEAGVETGELFF
J gene: TRBJ2-2
CDR3 length: 16
V gene: TRBV7-6
clone size: once
D gene: NA

CDR3 DNA: TGCGCCAGCAGCCCTATAATAAGACAATTGCTGTTTTTT
CDR3 protein: CASSPIIRQLLFF
J gene: TRBJ1-4
CDR3 length: 13
V gene: TRBV4-3
clone size: NA
D gene: NA

CDR3 DNA: TGCGCCAGCAGCTTGGGCATACAGGGGGGAGTAGATACGCAGTATTTT
CDR3 protein: CASSLGIQGGVDTQYF
J gene: TRBJ2-3
CDR3 length: 16
V gene: TRBV5-1
clone size: NA
D gene: TRBD1

CDR3 DNA: TGTGCCAGCAGCTCTCCAAACCGGGACACGAGCTCTGGAAACACCATATATTTT
CDR3 protein: CASSSPNRDTSSGNTIYF
J gene: TRBJ1-3
CDR3 length: 18
V gene: TRBV7-2
clone size: NA
D gene: NA

CDR3 DNA: TGTGCCAGCAGCTTAGAGGTCAGGGCGAACACCGGGGAGCTGTTTTTT
CDR3 protein: CASSLEVRANTGELFF
J gene: TRBJ2-2
CDR3 length: 16
V gene: TRBV7-6
clone size: NA
D gene: NA

CDR3 DNA: TGTGCCAGCTCACCAATCCCCCTTGGGACAGGGGGAGCTGAAGCTTTCTTT
CDR3 protein: CASSPIPLGTGGAEAFF
J gene: TRBJ1-1
CDR3 length: 17
V gene: TRBV18
clone size: NA
D gene: TRBD1

CDR3 DNA: TGCAGCGTTGAAGAGCCCACAGGGGGGCCCCAGCATTTT
CDR3 protein: CSVEEPTGGPQHF
J gene: TRBJ1-5
CDR3 length: 13
V gene: TRBV29-1
clone size: few
D gene: TRBD1

CDR3 DNA: TGTGCCAGCAGCTTAAGGGTTCCCGGGGAGCTGTTTTTT
CDR3 protein: CASSLRVPGELFF
J gene: TRBJ2-2
CDR3 length: 13
V gene: TRBV7-8
clone size: once
D gene: NA

CDR3 DNA: TGCGCCAGCAGCCAAAGCGAGCGGAGCACAGATACGCAGTATTTT
CDR3 protein: CASSQSERSTDTQYF
J gene: TRBJ2-3
CDR3 length: 15
V gene: TRBV4-1
clone size: few
D gene: NA

CDR3 DNA: TGTGCCAGCAGTTTGAACTATGGCTACACCTTC
CDR3 protein: CASSLNYGYTF
J gene: TRBJ1-2
CDR3 length: 11
V gene: TRBV28
clone size: few
D gene: NA

CDR3 DNA: TGTGCCAGCACCGATATAACAGGGGAAACTGAAGCTTTCTTT
CDR3 protein: CASTDITGETEAFF
J gene: TRBJ1-1
CDR3 length: 14
V gene: TRBV25-1
clone size: few
D gene: TRBD1

CDR3 DNA: TGTGCCAGCAGCACCGCGGAGGGAAGGGGGTACGAGCAGTACTTC
CDR3 protein: CASSTAEGRGYEQYF
J gene: TRBJ2-7
CDR3 length: 15
V gene: TRBV7-9
clone size: NA
D gene: NA

CDR3 DNA: TGTGCTAGTGGTTCAAGTATGGGCACCATATATTTT
CDR3 protein: CASGSSMGTIYF
J gene: TRBJ1-3
CDR3 length: 12
V gene: TRBV12-5
clone size: NA
D gene: NA

CDR3 DNA: TGTGCCAGCAGCAAGAGACTAGCGGGGGCTTCGGAGACCCAGTACTTC
CDR3 protein: CASSKRLAGASETQYF
J gene: TRBJ2-5
CDR3 length: 16
V gene: TRBV11-3
clone size: NA
D gene: TRBD2

CDR3 DNA: TGTGCCAGCAGCTTAAGACAGGCCACTCATGGCTACACCTTC
CDR3 protein: CASSLRQATHGYTF
J gene: TRBJ1-2
CDR3 length: 14
V gene: TRBV7-9
clone size: few
D gene: NA

CDR3 DNA: TGTGCCGCAAAGGTATATTCGGGAAACACCATATATTTT
CDR3 protein: CAAKVYSGNTIYF
J gene: TRBJ1-3
CDR3 length: 13
V gene: TRBV6-1
clone size: NA
D gene: NA

CDR3 DNA: TGTGCCAGCAGCGTGGACCAGGGGTTAATCTATGGCTACACCTTC
CDR3 protein: CASSVDQGLIYGYTF
J gene: TRBJ1-2
CDR3 length: 15
V gene: TRBV5-6
clone size: NA
D gene: NA

CDR3 DNA: TGTGCCAGTACGCCGACAGGACAAGAGACCCAGTACTTC
CDR3 protein: CASTPTGQETQYF
J gene: TRBJ2-5
CDR3 length: 13
V gene: TRBV19
clone size: NA
D gene: NA

CDR3 DNA: TGTGCCAGCAGTTTTGAGGGGGTGGGGGGCTACACCTTC
CDR3 protein: CASSFEGVGGYTF
J gene: TRBJ1-2
CDR3 length: 13
V gene: TRBV27
clone size: NA
D gene: NA

CDR3 DNA: TGCAGCGTTGCCCTCGGACAGGGTTTTTACGAGCAGTACTTC
CDR3 protein: CSVALGQGFYEQYF
J gene: TRBJ2-7
CDR3 length: 14
V gene: TRBV29-1
clone size: NA
D gene: TRBD1

CDR3 DNA: TGTGCCAGCAGCGTCTCAAACGAGCAGTACTTC
CDR3 protein: CASSVSNEQYF
J gene: TRBJ2-7
CDR3 length: 11
V gene: TRBV11-3
clone size: NA
D gene: NA

CDR3 DNA: TGTGCCAGCAGTTTTTTCGAGGAGGGCTACACCTTC
CDR3 protein: CASSFFEEGYTF
J gene: TRBJ1-2
CDR3 length: 12
V gene: TRBV2
clone size: NA
D gene: NA

CDR3 DNA: TGTGCCAGCAGCTCTTTGGAGGAAGCTTTCTTT
CDR3 protein: CASSSLEEAFF
J gene: TRBJ1-1
CDR3 length: 11
V gene: TRBV7-9
clone size: NA
D gene: NA

CDR3 DNA: TGTGCCAGCAGCCGGAGGCCGGGCGGGGAGCTGTTTTTT
CDR3 protein: CASSRRPGGELFF
J gene: TRBJ2-2
CDR3 length: 13
V gene: TRBV14
clone size: NA
D gene: NA

CDR3 DNA: TGTGCCAGCAGCTCCCTGAGCAGAATTTCCTACGAGCAGTACTTC
CDR3 protein: CASSSLSRISYEQYF
J gene: TRBJ2-7
CDR3 length: 15
V gene: TRBV11-2
clone size: NA
D gene: NA

CDR3 DNA: TGTGCCAGCAGCAGACTCGTTAGCCAATGGGATGAGCAGTTCTTC
CDR3 protein: CASSRLVSQWDEQFF
J gene: TRBJ2-1
CDR3 length: 15
V gene: TRBV14
clone size: NA
D gene: NA

CDR3 DNA: TGTGCCACAACAGGGATCAGGGACTTGAGTGGCTACACCTTC
CDR3 protein: CATTGIRDLSGYTF
J gene: TRBJ1-2
CDR3 length: 14
V gene: TRBV7-9
clone size: NA
D gene: NA

CDR3 DNA: TGTGCCAGCAGCCTCACGGGACTAGCGGGAGGGCTGTACAATGAGCAGTTCTTC
CDR3 protein: CASSLTGLAGGLYNEQFF
J gene: TRBJ2-1
CDR3 length: 18
V gene: TRBV27
clone size: NA
D gene: TRBD2